This T cell receptor beta chain was profiled in a study of cytomegalovirus exposure and HLA in healthy donors. Study-wide results and limits: Fewer N-insertions (relative to the approximately 670-donor mean) were reportedly seen in an Asian-associated ancestry cluster in a later analysis. Some V segments, TRBV6-2 and TRBV6-3 among them, were indistinguishable and were therefore excluded.

To note about this clone: Its antigen remains unknown.

Germline CDR1 is WSHSY and CDR2 is SAAADI. This CDR3 contains 17 residues. After removal of 6 bases from V and 2 bases from J, the junction contained 5 bases not matched to a gene. The study sampled nominally healthy donors, though unrecorded immune exposures were likely. For this donor, CMV serostatus was not recorded. Primers for the PCR totalled 60 Vbeta and 13 Jbeta. Profiling relied on immunoSEQ multiplex PCR, and the TCRdb table lists in-frame clones only, not all of them. Of over 200,000 clones listed, around 85% are singletons. The sequence derives from a human donor in good health. V usage is TRBV10-2 and J usage is TRBJ2-3; 16 nucleotides agree with TRBD2. Material: PBMCs. CDR3 protein: CASRGTSGRGFTDTQYF. The DNA of the CDR3 is TGCGCCAGCAGAGGGACTAGCGGGAGGGGATTCACAGATACGCAGTATTTT.